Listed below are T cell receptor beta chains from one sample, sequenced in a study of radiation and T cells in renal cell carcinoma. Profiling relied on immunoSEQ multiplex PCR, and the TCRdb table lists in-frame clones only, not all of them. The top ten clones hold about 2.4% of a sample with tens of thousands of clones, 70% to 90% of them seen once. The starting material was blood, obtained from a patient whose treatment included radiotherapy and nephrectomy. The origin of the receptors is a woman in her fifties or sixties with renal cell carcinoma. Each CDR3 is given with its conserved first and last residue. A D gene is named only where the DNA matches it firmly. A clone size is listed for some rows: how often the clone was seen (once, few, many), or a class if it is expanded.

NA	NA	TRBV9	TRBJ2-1	CASSVPLATEQFF	TGTGCCAGCAGCGTGCCCCTAGCTACTGAGCAGTTCTTC
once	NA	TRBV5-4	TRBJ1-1	CASRAWGGGNTEAFF	TGTGCCAGCAGAGCTTGGGGGGGAGGGAACACTGAAGCTTTCTTT
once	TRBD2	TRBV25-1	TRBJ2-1	CASSPSGPSYNEQFF	TGTGCCAGCAGCCCTAGCGGACCGTCCTACAATGAGCAGTTCTTC
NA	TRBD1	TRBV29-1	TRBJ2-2	CSVLPTGANTGELFF	TGCAGCGTCCTTCCCACAGGGGCGAACACCGGGGAGCTGTTTTTT
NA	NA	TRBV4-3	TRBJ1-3	CASSTGRSLSGNTIYF	TGCGCCAGCAGCACAGGGCGATCCCTCTCTGGAAACACCATATATTTT
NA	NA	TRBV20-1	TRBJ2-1	CSAGPLNEQFF	TGCAGTGCTGGTCCTCTCAATGAGCAGTTCTTC
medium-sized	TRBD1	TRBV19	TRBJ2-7	CASSIDREYEQYF	TGTGCCAGTAGTATTGACAGGGAATACGAGCAGTACTTC
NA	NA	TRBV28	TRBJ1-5	CASSLKGYSNQPQHF	TGTGCCAGCAGTTTGAAGGGGTATAGCAATCAGCCCCAGCATTTT
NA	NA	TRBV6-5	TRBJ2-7	CASSYTAGYEQYF	TGTGCCAGCAGTTACACCGCTGGATACGAGCAGTACTTC
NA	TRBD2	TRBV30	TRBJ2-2	CAWGGTSGRLAGELFF	TGTGCCTGGGGGGGGACTAGCGGGAGGTTGGCCGGGGAGCTGTTTTTT
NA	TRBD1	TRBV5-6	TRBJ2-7	CASSSYKSGGYEQYF	TGTGCCAGCAGCTCCTACAAGTCAGGGGGCTACGAGCAGTACTTC
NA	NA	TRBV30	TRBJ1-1	CAWSVDDTEAFF	TGTGCCTGGAGTGTAGACGACACTGAAGCTTTCTTT
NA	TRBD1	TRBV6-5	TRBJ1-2	CASSRQGRGYTF	TGTGCCAGCAGTCGACAGGGTCGGGGCTACACCTTC
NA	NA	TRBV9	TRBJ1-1	CASSVGAANTEAFF	TGTGCCAGCAGCGTAGGGGCGGCGAACACTGAAGCTTTCTTT
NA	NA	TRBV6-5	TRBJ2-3	CASSYSTRTADTQYF	TGTGCCAGCAGTTACTCAACTAGGACAGCAGATACGCAGTATTTT
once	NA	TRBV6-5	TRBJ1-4	CASSYSGQGHEKLFF	TGTGCCAGCAGTTACTCTGGGCAGGGCCATGAAAAACTGTTTTTT
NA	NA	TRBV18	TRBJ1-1	CASSPVGAGTEAFF	TGTGCCAGCTCACCAGTGGGGGCGGGCACTGAAGCTTTCTTT
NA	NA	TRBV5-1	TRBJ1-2	CASSLASGTNYGYTF	TGCGCCAGCAGCTTGGCCTCAGGGACCAACTATGGCTACACCTTC
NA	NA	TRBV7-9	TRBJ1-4	CASSPSPGEKLFF	TGTGCCAGCAGTCCCTCCCCCGGTGAAAAACTGTTTTTT
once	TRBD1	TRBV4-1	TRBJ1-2	CASSQDPGTGGGYTF	TGCGCCAGCAGCCAAGATCCGGGGACAGGGGGAGGCTACACCTTC
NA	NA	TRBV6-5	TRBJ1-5	CASSSFRNQPQHF	TGTGCCAGCAGTTCCTTTCGCAATCAGCCCCAGCATTTT
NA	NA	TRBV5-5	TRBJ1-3	CASSLGSRVSSGNTIYF	TGTGCCAGCAGCTTGGGCTCCAGGGTGAGCTCTGGAAACACCATATATTTT
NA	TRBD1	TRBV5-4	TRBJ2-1	CASSEGQGALGEQFF	TGTGCCAGCAGCGAAGGACAGGGGGCATTAGGTGAGCAGTTCTTC
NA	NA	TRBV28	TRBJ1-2	CASSFSPGYGYTF	TGTGCCAGCAGTTTCTCTCCGGGTTATGGCTACACCTTC
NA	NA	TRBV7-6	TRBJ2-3	CASSLAQGRSTDTQYF	TGTGCCAGCAGCTTAGCGCAGGGTAGGAGCACAGATACGCAGTATTTT
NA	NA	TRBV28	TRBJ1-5	CASSLGFQGVGQPQHF	TGTGCCAGCAGTTTAGGGTTTCAGGGTGTCGGCCAGCCCCAGCATTTT
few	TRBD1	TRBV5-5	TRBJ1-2	CASSSPGGSLGYTF	TGTGCCAGCAGTTCTCCAGGGGGCTCACTGGGCTACACCTTC
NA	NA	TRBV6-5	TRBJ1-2	CAISRGYGYTF	TGTGCCATATCGAGGGGCTATGGCTACACCTTC
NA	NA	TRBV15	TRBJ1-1	CATSRDWVTEAFF	TGTGCCACCAGCAGAGATTGGGTAACTGAAGCTTTCTTT
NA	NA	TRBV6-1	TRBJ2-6	CASSARAGANVLTF	TGTGCCAGCAGTGCCCGGGCTGGGGCCAACGTCCTGACTTTC
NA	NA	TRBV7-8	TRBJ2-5	CASSPRGARETQYF	TGTGCCAGCAGCCCGAGAGGGGCGAGGGAGACCCAGTACTTC
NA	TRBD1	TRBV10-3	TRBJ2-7	CAISESIQGQGYEQYF	TGTGCCATCAGTGAGTCTATTCAGGGACAGGGCTACGAGCAGTACTTC
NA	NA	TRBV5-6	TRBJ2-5	CASSLRVARYQETQYF	TGTGCCAGCAGCTTGAGAGTTGCGCGGTACCAAGAGACCCAGTACTTC
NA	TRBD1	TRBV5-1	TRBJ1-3	CASSQGVSSGNTIYF	TGCGCCAGCAGCCAGGGGGTTAGCTCTGGAAACACCATATATTTT
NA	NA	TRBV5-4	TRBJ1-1	CASSLARGSNTEAFF	TGTGCCAGCAGCTTAGCGAGGGGGAGTAACACTGAAGCTTTCTTT
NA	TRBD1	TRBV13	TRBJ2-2	CASSLVDRVHTGELFF	TGTGCCAGCAGCTTAGTGGACAGGGTTCACACCGGGGAGCTGTTTTTT
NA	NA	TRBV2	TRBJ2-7	CASSEAAGPAYEQYF	TGTGCCAGCAGTGAAGCGGCAGGGCCTGCGTACGAGCAGTACTTC
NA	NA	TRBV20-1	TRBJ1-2	CSARASRTWRF	TGCAGTGCTAGAGCGTCGCGGACCTGGCGGTTC
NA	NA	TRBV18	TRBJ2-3	CASSSRTPTYLSTDTQYF	TGTGCCAGCTCAAGCCGGACCCCTACCTATTTGAGCACAGATACGCAGTATTTT
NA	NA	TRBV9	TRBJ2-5	CASSVEAGNLRETQYF	TGTGCCAGCAGCGTAGAGGCAGGCAACCTAAGGGAGACCCAGTACTTC
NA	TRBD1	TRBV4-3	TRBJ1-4	CASSHATQGAKGEKLFF	TGCGCCAGCAGCCACGCAACACAGGGGGCGAAAGGTGAAAAACTGTTTTTT
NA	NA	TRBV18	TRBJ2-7	CASSPQTGRSEQYF	TGTGCCAGCTCACCCCAAACAGGGAGAAGTGAGCAGTACTTC
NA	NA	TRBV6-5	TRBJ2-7	CASSEGADLLHEQYF	TGTGCCAGCTCCGAAGGCGCGGACCTTCTCCACGAGCAGTACTTC
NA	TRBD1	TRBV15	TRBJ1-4	CATSRGQGASEKLFF	TGTGCCACCAGCAGAGGTCAGGGGGCCAGCGAAAAACTGTTTTTT